This entry concerns a single T cell receptor beta chain. The germline V gene has CDR1 ENHRY and CDR2 SYGVKD. The CDR3 runs 14 residues. J was trimmed by 2 bases and V by 8 bases; bases with no gene match: 8. Original processing notes: Reference gene primer amplification gave estimated nucleated cell counts. TCRdb's copy holds only in-frame clones and misses some; the assay was immunoSEQ multiplex PCR. That table gives V, J and clone size, and the DNA gave D and trimming. Of roughly 250,000 clones listed, about nine tenths are singletons. This sample stems from a study of blood T cell repertoires in COVID-19. Looking at the study overall: The analysed material was cDNA or gDNA that came from T cells, B-cell-depleted T cells, or PBMCs.

The sequence was obtained from a man aged 60 to 69 who had recovered from COVID-19. The chain is built from TRBV10-3 and TRBJ2-5; 7 nucleotides match TRBD1. Source material: peripheral blood. DNA for the CDR3: TGTGCCATCTCCCGGGACAGTCCTCAAGAGACCCAGTACTTC. Residues: CAISRDSPQETQYF.